This TCR beta chain is drawn from a study of CXCR3-negative and CXCR3-positive naive CD8 T cells. Whole-study findings and limits: Naive cells that were CXCR3-positive had more hydrophobic TRB CDR3s (compared with CXCR3-negative naive cells). Naive subsets displayed similar surface CD5, and TCR strength was inferred from TRB CDR3 properties.

Concerning this clonotype itself: Antigen specificity is unknown.

Germline CDR1 and CDR2: MNHNY and SVGAGI (reference sequence). The CDR3 totals 15 residues. The authors prepared UMI-labeled TRB cDNA libraries by 5' RACE. TCRdb re-called the 5' RACE reads, yielding one record per CDR3 amino acid sequence without DNA. Across 65,000 to 75,000 distinct CDR3 sequences, the top ten clones capture about 0.7% of the sample. The clonotype originates from a human donor in good health. Some clones in this sample may be carry-over from other donors' samples. Specimen: naive CXCR3+ CD8+ T cells from blood. As for subset: CD45RO-CCR7+CD27+CD95- naive CD8+ T cells expressing CXCR3 (TNR3+). The chain couples TRBV6-6 to TRBJ2-5; checking the TCRdb D call of TRBD1 is not possible without DNA. CDR3: CASSYLDRYQETQYF.